Shown below are 6 T cell receptor beta chains from a single sample sequenced in a study of T cell responses to AZD1222 COVID-19 vaccine. The table came from immunoSEQ multiplex PCR; TCRdb's copy has only in-frame clones and leaves some out. The sample includes some 150,000 clones, about 93% of them seen just once. The material was peripheral blood, obtained on day 0 of AZD1222 vaccination. The receptors shown here come from an adult in good health.

This sequence joins TRBV16 and TRBJ1-3; D not certain. CDR3 size: 14 residues. Germline V gives CDR1 KGHSY, CDR2 FQNENV. Trimming removed 2 bases from V and 4 bases from J, with 9 bases in between. The CDR3 is CASSQRLLGNTIYF. The CDR3 bases are TGTGCCAGCAGCCAAAGACTTCTAGGAAACACCATATATTTT.

To note about this clone: The junction departs from germline at one end; a sequencing error may be responsible. The chain uses TRBV7-7 and TRBJ2-1; 7 bases are a match to TRBD2. The CDR3 has 16 amino acids. Germline V CDR1 and CDR2: SSHAT, FNYEAQ (reference sequence). DNA for the CDR3: TGTGCTAGCAGCTTAACCCTAGCGGACTCCTACAATGAGCAGTTCTTC. Its translation is CASSLTLADSYNEQFF.

The CDR3 DNA is TGTGCCAGCAGCCACAGACAAAAAATGAACACTGAAGCTTTCTTT. Translating gives CASSHRQKMNTEAFF. This chain uses TRBV14 with TRBJ1-1; no clear D gene. The CDR3 runs to 15 residues. The V gene lost 3 bases and the J gene lost 0 bases, with 11 bases spanning the gap. CDR1 and CDR2 (germline): SGHDN, FVKESK.

The rearrangement uses TRBV12-5 and TRBJ2-5; perhaps TRBD1 as D (5 bases). This CDR3 region has 16 residues. V was clipped by 7 bases and J by 0 bases, with 18 bases between them. Germline V gene data show CDR1 as LGHNT and CDR2 as FRNRAP. The CDR3 DNA reads TGTGCTAGTGCCCGCCAGGGCCAACCTCACCAAGAGACCCAGTACTTC. Encoded protein: CASARQGQPHQETQYF.

This chain connects TRBV19 to TRBJ2-7; 9 bases fit TRBD1. The CDR3 sequence is 14 residues long. The germline CDR1 and CDR2 sequences are LNHDA and SQIVND (reference sequence). V shed 4 bases, J shed 3 bases, and the junction held 4 bases outside the gene matches. CDR3 protein: CASSKDRGIYEQYF. The CDR3 DNA reads TGTGCCAGTAGTAAGGACAGGGGAATCTACGAGCAGTACTTC.

The CDR3 DNA reads TGTGCCAGCAGCTTAGACATGGGCCCCAACACTGAAGCTTTCTTT. Its translation: CASSLDMGPNTEAFF. This sequence joins TRBV7-2 and TRBJ1-1; the D is unclear. This CDR3 contains 15 residues. Per the germline V gene, CDR1 is SGHTA and CDR2 is FQGNSA. V was cut by 1 base and J by 2 bases, with 11 bases left in between. Using reference TRBV7-2 and TRBJ1-1 for the parts outside the CDR3, the full variable domain is GAGVSQSPSNKVTEKGKDVELRCDPISGHTALYWYRQSLGQGLEFLIYFQGNSAPDKSGLPSDRFSAERTGGSVSTLTIQRTQQEDSAVYLCASSLDMGPNTEAFFGQGTRLTVV.